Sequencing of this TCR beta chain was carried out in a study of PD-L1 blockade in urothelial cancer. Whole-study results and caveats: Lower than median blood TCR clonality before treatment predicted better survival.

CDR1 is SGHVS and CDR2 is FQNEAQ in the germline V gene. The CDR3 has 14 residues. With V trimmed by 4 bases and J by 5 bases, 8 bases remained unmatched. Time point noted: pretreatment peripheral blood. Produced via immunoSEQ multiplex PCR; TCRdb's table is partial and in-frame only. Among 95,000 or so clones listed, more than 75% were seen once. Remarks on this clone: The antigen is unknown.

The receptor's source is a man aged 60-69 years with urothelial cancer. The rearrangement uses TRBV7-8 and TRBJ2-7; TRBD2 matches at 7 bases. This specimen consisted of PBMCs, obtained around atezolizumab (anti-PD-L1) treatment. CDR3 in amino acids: CASSSRALADEQYF. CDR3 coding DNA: TGTGCCAGCAGCTCGAGGGCCCTAGCGGACGAGCAGTACTTC.